There are many counts of the clone carrying this T cell receptor (beta chain). These data belong to a study of T cells in Graves' hyperthyroidism and ophthalmopathy. The CDR3 sequence is 15 residues long. Germline CDR1 and CDR2: KGHDR and SFDVKD. V was cut by 9 bases and J by 1 base, with 17 bases left in between. Template material for amplifying TCR beta CDR3 regions consisted of RNA transcripts. First-round RT-PCR with HTBI primers amplified the TCR CDR3 region. TCRdb reprocessed the multiplex PCR reads with MiXCR, giving one entry per CDR3 protein. The sample has hundreds of thousands of distinct CDR3 sequences, 19% seen once.

Sequencing was performed on blood. This chain connects TRBV24-1 to TRBJ1-1, with a weak D call TRBD1 (6 bases). This clonotype was obtained from a woman between 18 and 30 years old with Graves' hyperthyroidism. The CDR3 loop reads CATRPGARGNTEAFF. Written as DNA, the CDR3 is TGTGCCACCCGTCCGGGGGCGAGAGGGAACACTGAAGCTTTCTTT.